Listed here are 27 T cell receptor beta chains from one sample, sequenced in a study of tumor and adjacent non-tumor tissue in lung cancer. The template was RNA from unsorted bulk tissue. The library came from three nested PCR rounds adapted from ARM-PCR protocols. A single record per CDR3 protein comes from TCRdb applying MiXCR to the multiplex PCR reads. Of 69,000 or so distinct CDR3 sequences listed, about three quarters are singletons. The sequenced sample was lung tumor tissue. The receptors shown here come from a man between 60 and 75 years old with non-small cell lung cancer.

As concerns this clonotype: A single base separates this from a much larger clone, so it may be a read error. This chain connects TRBV11-2 to TRBJ2-2, with TRBD2 identical over 7 bases. The germline gives CDR1 SGHAT, CDR2 FQNNGV. This CDR3 is 19 amino acids long. The chain's CDR3 is CASSPSVAWGGHSSGQLFF. DNA for the CDR3: TGTGCCAGCAGCCCCTCAGTAGCTTGGGGGGGTCACTCCTCCGGGCAGCTGTTTTTT.

The J gene is TRBJ1-5, the V gene TRBV20-1, with D uncertain. Trimming stripped 7 bases from V and 8 bases from J, with 21 bases between. This CDR3 region has 14 residues. Germline assignment: CDR1 DFQATT and CDR2 SNEGSKA (reference sequence). The CDR3 coding sequence is TGCAGTGGTAGTGTCTCAGGAGACTATAAGCCCCAGCATTTT. It codes for CSGSVSGDYKPQHF.

V usage is TRBV20-1 and J usage is TRBJ2-7; tentatively, D is TRBD1 (5 bases). Germline-derived CDR1 and CDR2 are DFQATT and SNEGSKA (reference sequence). With 6 bases removed from V and 12 bases from J, the gap between germline ends came to 21 bases. This CDR3 has 12 residues. This CDR3 reads CSAPDNSYQLYF. In DNA form, the CDR3 reads TGCAGTGCCCCGGACAACTCCTACCAACTGTACTTC.

Remarks on this clonotype: The junction does not match germline at one end; this may be a read error. The V and J genes are TRBV29-1 and TRBJ2-2; a possible D gene is TRBD2 (6 bases). Germline CDR1 reads SQVTM; CDR2 reads ANQGSEA. The CDR3 totals 15 residues. This CDR3 is CNVLNGGGNTGELFF. The DNA of the CDR3 is TGCAACGTTCTGAACGGGGGAGGGAACACCGGGGAGCTGTTTTTT.

This clonotype showed up many times. CDR3 in DNA: TGTGCCAGCAGTGAAGCGCCGGGCTCTCAGGGGGGGATTCAGTACTTC. It codes for CASSEAPGSQGGIQYF. The gene calls are TRBV6-1 and TRBJ2-4; D tentatively fits TRBD1 or TRBD2 (7 bases each). The V end was cut by 0 bases, the J end by 10 bases, with 19 bases between. CDR1 MNHNS and CDR2 SASEGT come from the germline V gene. The CDR3 length is 16 residues.

In regard to this clonotype: Sequence at one end of the junction differs from germline and may be a read error. The gene calls are TRBV20-1 and TRBJ2-1, with D maybe TRBD2 (5 bases). Germline V CDR1 and CDR2: DFQATT, SNEGSKA (reference sequence). This CDR3 has 13 amino acids. CDR3 loop: CSALDLSYNEHFF. The CDR3 DNA is TGCAGTGCTCTGGACTTATCGTACAATGAGCACTTCTTC.

This clonotype has a handful of counts. The junction departs from germline at one end; a sequencing error may be responsible. The chain carries TRBV6-1 and TRBJ1-1; D may be TRBD1 (5 bases). This CDR3 has 14 residues. CDR1 is MNHNS, CDR2 SASEGT, per germline. CDR3 sequence: CASSVRGGALQLAF. The CDR3 nucleotides read TGTGCTAGCAGTGTACGGGGAGGGGCCCTTCAACTCGCCTTT.

This clonotype was counted once. This sequence joins TRBV6-5 and TRBJ1-5; D call uncertain. Trimming removed 6 bases at V and 9 bases at J, with 15 bases between. Germline V gives CDR1 MNHEY, CDR2 SVGAGI. This CDR3 contains 13 residues. CDR3 sequence: CASRDGPTAPQHF. Here the CDR3 DNA reads TGTGCCAGCAGGGACGGACCGACGGCGCCCCAGCATTTT.

Only a few counts were recorded for this clonotype. A much more abundant neighbour one base away suggests this may be a read error. The chain links TRBV5-4 to TRBJ1-2; no firm D call. Looked up from germline, CDR1 is SGHNT and CDR2 is YYREEE (reference sequence). This CDR3 comprises 13 residues. The V and J ends lost 4 bases and 5 bases respectively, with 12 bases between them. This CDR3 reads CASSTTMAYGYTF. CDR3 nucleotide sequence: TGTGCCAGCAGCACGACGATGGCTTATGGCTACACCTTC.

Regarding this clonotype: Given the absence of the conserved phenylalanine or tryptophan at the CDR3 end, a read error is likely. The gene calls are TRBV6-6 and TRBJ1-1, with D unclear. This CDR3 is 14 amino acids long. Germline V gene sequence: CDR1 MNHNY, CDR2 SVGAGI (reference sequence). CDR3 sequence: CASSKPALNIEAFL. CDR3 coding DNA: TGTGCCAGCAGTAAGCCGGCCCTGAACATTGAAGCTTTCCTT.

This chain joins TRBV20-1 and TRBJ2-3, with 10 positions matching TRBD2. Germline CDR1 and CDR2: DFQATT and SNEGSKA (reference sequence). The CDR3 spans 14 residues. CDR3 coding DNA: TGCACTGTTGGACTAGCGGCCGCAGGAGATACGCAGTATTTT. It specifies CTVGLAAAGDTQYF.

Comment on this clonotype: A read error may account for a junction end that differs from germline. The rearrangement joins TRBV28 to TRBJ2-2; TRBD1 aligns across 8 bases. The CDR3 spans 16 residues. The germline V gene encodes CDR1 MDHEN and CDR2 SYDVKM. CDR3 nucleotide sequence: TGTGCCAGCAGTGATCCGGGACAGGAATTAGCCGGGGAACTGTTTTTT. Translated: CASSDPGQELAGELFF.

For this clonotype: A junction end diverges from the germline sequence, so it may reflect a read error. The rearrangement links TRBV5-6 to TRBJ1-1, with a tentative D call TRBD1 (5 bases). The CDR3 is made up of 15 amino acids. Germline V gene sequence: CDR1 SGHDT, CDR2 YYEEEE. CDR3 loop: CTSSSRQIMGTEAFF. The CDR3 coding sequence is TGTACCAGCAGCTCTAGACAAATCATGGGGACTGAAGCCTTCTTT.

On this clonotype: The junction and the germline gene differ at one end; a read error may be behind it. The chain combines TRBV6-2 or TRBV6-3 with TRBJ2-3; 10 bases align to TRBD2. The CDR3 totals 15 residues. CDR1 MNHEY and CDR2 SVGEGT come from the germline V gene. Written as DNA, the CDR3 is TGTGCCAGCAGTTACCAGACTAGCGGGTCAAATACGCATTATTTT. Protein sequence: CASSYQTSGSNTHYF.

In regard to this clonotype: A read error is likely, as this CDR3 ends without the conserved phenylalanine or tryptophan. The V gene is TRBV13, the J gene TRBJ2-7; a possible D gene is TRBD2 (5 bases). The V gene lost 6 bases and the J gene lost 7 bases, with 22 bases spanning the gap. This CDR3 has 15 amino acids. Per germline, CDR1 PRHDT and CDR2 FYEKMQ (reference sequence). The CDR3 is CASSTIAMCPEEQYL. CDR3 DNA: TGTGCCAGCAGTACGATAGCGATGTGCCCCGAAGAGCAGTACTTA.

The rearrangement links TRBV29-1 to TRBJ2-5; no clear D gene. The CDR3 totals 14 residues. From germline, CDR1 is SQVTM and CDR2 ANQGSEA. As DNA, the CDR3 is TGCAGAGCTGAAGATCGATCTTACCAAGAGACCCAGTACTTC. Translated, it gives CRAEDRSYQETQYF.

Notes on this clonotype: Since a much larger clone is just one base distant, this may be a read error. The CDR3 nucleotides are TGTGGCAGCAGCCAGGCCACGGGGACTGAGCAGTTCTTC. It is translated as CGSSQATGTEQFF. This sequence joins TRBV11-3 and TRBJ2-1; D tentatively reads TRBD1 or TRBD2 (5 bases each). CDR3 length equals 13 residues. Germline lookup yields CDR1 SGHNT and CDR2 YENEEA.

The genes are TRBV29-1 and TRBJ1-1; D call uncertain. Looked up from germline, CDR1 is SQVTM and CDR2 is ANQGSEA. The CDR3 is made up of 12 amino acids. The CDR3 DNA reads TGCAACTTAAAAGCGGGGAGGAATGAAGCTTTCTTT. It translates to CNLKAGRNEAFF.

In its sample, this clonotype was seen once. One end of the junction is discordant with germline, which a read error may explain. The rearrangement joins TRBV29-1 to TRBJ2-5, with D possibly TRBD2 on 6 matching bases. This CDR3 is 15 amino acids long. Per the germline V gene, CDR1 is SQVTM and CDR2 is ANQGSEA. CDR3 nucleotides: TGCAGCGTTGATGGGTATCTAGCGAGCAAAGAGACTCAGTACTTC. Protein product: CSVDGYLASKETQYF.

The chain is built from TRBV11-3 and TRBJ2-7; TRBD1 or TRBD2 may be the D gene (5 bases each). The end of the DNA is better explained by TRBJ2-1, so the J call may be wrong. Germline CDR1 reads SGHNT; CDR2 reads YENEEA. CDR3 size: 16 residues. The CDR3 region is CASSLGTGTGNYEQFF. CDR3 sequence (DNA): TGTGCCAGCAGCTTAGGAACTGGGACGGGTAACTACGAGCAGTTCTTC.

Worth noting for this clonotype: Sequence at one end of the junction differs from germline and may be a read error. The V call is TRBV29-1, the J call TRBJ2-3, with D perhaps matching TRBD1 (6 bases). CDR3 size: 14 residues. From germline, CDR1 is SQVTM and CDR2 ANQGSEA. CDR3 sequence: CSVEGVQGPDTQYF. The CDR3 coding sequence is TGTAGCGTTGAAGGGGTGCAGGGGCCAGATACGCAGTATTTT.

As to this clonotype: A single base separates this from a much larger clone, so it may be a read error. CDR3 protein: CSVLSKREASYEQYF. The CDR3 region has the DNA TGCAGTGTGCTATCGAAGCGGGAGGCTTCCTACGAGCAGTACTTC. The rearrangement links TRBV20-1 to TRBJ2-7; TRBD2 aligns across 9 bases. Germline V CDR1 and CDR2: DFQATT, SNEGSKA (reference sequence). The J segment lost 1 base and the V segment lost 7 bases, leaving 11 bases of the junction unmatched. The CDR3 contains 15 residues.

This chain links TRBV29-1 with TRBJ2-5; D unresolved. Trimming pared 5 bases from V and 2 bases from J, leaving 9 bases between. Germline lookup yields CDR1 SQVTM and CDR2 ANQGSEA. The CDR3 has 12 amino acids. The DNA of the CDR3 is TGCAGCGTTCGCTATTGGCAAGAGACCCAGTACTTC. It translates to CSVRYWQETQYF.

On this clonotype: This could be a read error, since a much larger clone is one nucleotide away. The chain joins TRBV5-1 to TRBJ2-5; D unresolved. The CDR3 has 14 residues. Germline values: CDR1 SGHRS, CDR2 YFSETQ. V shed 4 bases and J shed 4 bases, with 14 bases lying between them. The CDR3 is CASSLDPRGETQYF. CDR3 nucleotide sequence: TGCGCCAGCAGCCTCGACCCACGAGGAGAGACCCAGTACTTC.

The J gene is TRBJ2-7, the V gene TRBV20-1; 14 bases map to TRBD2. The CDR3 length is 15 residues. The V gene's germline CDR1 is DFQATT and CDR2 SNEGSKA (reference sequence). For the CDR3, the DNA is TGCAGAGTTAGAAAAGGACTAGCGGGAGGACGGGAGCAGTACTTC. Amino acid sequence: CRVRKGLAGGREQYF.

The CDR3 protein is CASSYSAAWNTEAFF. Written as DNA, the CDR3 is TGTGCCAGCAGTTACTCGGCAGCCTGGAACACTGAAGCTTTCTTT. The V gene is TRBV6-5, the J gene TRBJ1-1; D uncertain. Per the germline V gene, CDR1 is MNHEY and CDR2 is SVGAGI. Trimming removed 0 bases from V and 1 base from J, with 9 bases in between. The CDR3 sequence is 15 residues long.

This chain joins TRBV6-5 and TRBJ2-1; the D is unclear. In germline, CDR1 is MNHEY, CDR2 SVGAGI. Trimming left V 0 bases short and J 8 bases short, with 14 bases between. The CDR3 runs to 15 residues. The CDR3 region is CASSYSGVSIDEQFF. In DNA, the CDR3 is TGTGCCAGCAGTTACTCGGGCGTCTCAATCGATGAGCAGTTCTTC.